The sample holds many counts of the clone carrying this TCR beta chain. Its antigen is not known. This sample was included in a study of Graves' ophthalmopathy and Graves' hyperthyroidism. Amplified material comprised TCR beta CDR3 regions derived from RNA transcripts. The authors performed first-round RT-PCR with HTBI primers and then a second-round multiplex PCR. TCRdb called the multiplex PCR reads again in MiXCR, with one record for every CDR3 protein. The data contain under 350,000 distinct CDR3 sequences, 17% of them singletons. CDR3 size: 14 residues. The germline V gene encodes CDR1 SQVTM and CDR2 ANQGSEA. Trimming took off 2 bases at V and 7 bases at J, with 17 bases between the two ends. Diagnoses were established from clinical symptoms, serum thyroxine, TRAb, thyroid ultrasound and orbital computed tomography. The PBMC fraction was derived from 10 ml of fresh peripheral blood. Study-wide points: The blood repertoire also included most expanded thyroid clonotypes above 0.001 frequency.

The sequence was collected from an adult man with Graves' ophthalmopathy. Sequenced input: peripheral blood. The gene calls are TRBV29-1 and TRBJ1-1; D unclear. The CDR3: CSVEFTDKFNEAFF. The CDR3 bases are TGCAGCGTTGAATTTACAGACAAGTTCAATGAAGCTTTCTTT.